One and the same sample provided the 20 T cell receptor beta chains below, sequenced in a study of metastatic and nonmetastatic thyroid tumors. TCRdb reanalyzed the PCR reads via MiXCR. The table shows about 16,000 clones, with 25% occurring only once. Thyroid surgery had not been preceded by any treatment in any patient. The sequenced sample consisted of adjacent normal tissue. These TCRs come from a female donor with papillary thyroid cancer or a benign thyroid nodule (not recorded which). Some clones in this sample may be carry-over from other donors' samples.

This clone was detected a few times. The chain joins TRBV15 to TRBJ1-5; D gene unclear. Trimming took 1 base from V and 7 from J, leaving 11 bases between them. This CDR3 region has 14 residues. CDR1 and CDR2 from the germline V gene are LNHNV and YYDKDF (reference sequence). The CDR3 nucleotides read TGTGCCACCAGCAGAGGAGTTTCCGGACAGCCCCAGCATTTT. This codes for CATSRGVSGQPQHF.

This clone was counted a few times. This rearrangement joins TRBV11-1 to TRBJ1-2; 7 nucleotides agree with TRBD1. V gave up 10 bases and J gave up 8 bases; unmatched junction bases: 7. The CDR3 has 11 residues. Germline-derived CDR1 and CDR2 are SGHAT and FQDESV (reference sequence). The CDR3 is CATRQGSGYTF. The CDR3 nucleotides read TGTGCCACCCGACAGGGATCCGGCTACACCTTC.

This clone was seen repeatedly, ten times or more. V is TRBV24-1 and J is TRBJ2-7; a weak D match, TRBD2 (5 bases). Germline lookup yields CDR1 KGHDR and CDR2 SFDVKD. The V gene lost 3 bases and the J gene lost 0 bases, with 8 bases spanning the gap. The CDR3 is made up of 14 amino acids. The CDR3 reads CATSDSGSSYEQYF. DNA for the CDR3: TGTGCCACCAGTGATAGCGGTAGCTCCTACGAGCAGTACTTC.

Only a few counts were recorded for this clone. J is TRBJ1-1 and V is TRBV9; D perhaps matches TRBD1 (5 bases). CDR1 and CDR2 from the germline V gene are SGDLS and YYNGEE. The CDR3 runs 16 residues. V gave up 4 bases and J gave up 1 base, with 17 bases separating them. This CDR3 reads CASSPRRSGENTEAFF. The CDR3 nucleotides are TGTGCCAGCAGCCCCAGGAGGTCGGGGGAGAACACTGAAGCTTTCTTT. Together with reference TRBV9 and TRBJ1-1, the CDR3 gives the full variable domain: DSGVTQTPKHLITATGQRVTLRCSPRSGDLSVYWYQQSLDQGLQFLIQYYNGEERAKGNILERFSAQQFPDLHSELNLSSLELGDSALYFCASSPRRSGENTEAFFGQGTRLTVV.

CDR3: CASSLNGYNEQFF. In DNA form, the CDR3 reads TGCGCCAGCAGCTTAAATGGGTACAATGAGCAGTTCTTC. V and J are TRBV5-1 and TRBJ2-1; D is unresolved. There are 13 residues in the CDR3. Germline-derived CDR1 and CDR2 are SGHRS and YFSETQ. Trimming left V 2 bases short and J 4 bases short, with 7 bases between.

This clone was counted a few times. The gene calls are TRBV10-1 and TRBJ1-2; D perhaps matches TRBD1 (6 bases). Per the germline V gene, CDR1 is WNHNN and CDR2 is SYGVQD (reference sequence). Trimming cost V 3 bases and J 0 bases, with 8 bases left between them. CDR3 length: 14 residues. CDR3 residues: CASSERGANYGYTF. The DNA for the CDR3 is TGCGCCAGCAGTGAAAGGGGGGCTAACTATGGCTACACCTTC.

This clone was seen a few times. The gene calls are TRBV6-5 and TRBJ2-7, with 8 positions matching TRBD1. V shed 6 bases and J 6 bases; nucleotides not matched to a gene: 7. Germline lookup yields CDR1 MNHEY and CDR2 SVGAGI. The CDR3 runs 13 residues. The CDR3 region is CASRYVQGGEQYF. CDR3 sequence (DNA): TGTGCCAGCAGATACGTACAGGGGGGCGAGCAGTACTTC.

Remarks on this clone: A junction boundary mismatches the germline segment, possibly from a read error. The chain links TRBV6-1 to TRBJ2-7, with D possibly being TRBD2 (6 bases). The CDR3 is 15 amino acids. Looked up from germline, CDR1 is MNHNS and CDR2 is SASEGT. As DNA, the CDR3 is TGTGCCAGCAGGGAAGAGCCTGGGGGGTCCTACGAGCATTACTTC. Protein: CASREEPGGSYEHYF.

The table lists this clone with many counts. The chain recombines TRBV11-1 with TRBJ2-7; D not certain. The CDR3 extends over 12 amino acids. Trimming cost V 6 bases and J 3 bases, with 9 bases left between them. Germline-derived CDR1 and CDR2 are SGHAT and FQDESV (reference sequence). CDR3 bases: TGTGCCAGCAGTCTTACCAACTACGAGCAGTACTTC. It codes for CASSLTNYEQYF.

This clone was seen a single time. The gene calls are TRBV20-1 and TRBJ2-2; 10 nucleotides agree with TRBD1. Germline V lookup: CDR1 DFQATT, CDR2 SNEGSKA (reference sequence). This CDR3 has 15 residues. J gave up 2 bases and V 6 bases, and 6 bases lay outside the gene matches. CDR3 residues: CSASRQGANTGELFF. The DNA of the CDR3 is TGCAGTGCGAGTAGACAGGGGGCCAACACCGGGGAGCTGTTTTTT.

This clone was seen at least ten times. This rearrangement joins TRBV6-4 to TRBJ2-2; 7 bases align to TRBD2. The CDR3 spans 14 residues. CDR1 and CDR2 (germline): MRHNA, SNTAGT. V shed 6 bases and J 6 bases; nucleotides not matched to a gene: 7. CDR3 bases: TGTGCCAGCAGCCGTACGGGAGGCCCCGGGGAGCTGTTTTTT. Protein: CASSRTGGPGELFF.

The chain carries TRBV5-4 and TRBJ2-7; D uncertain. The V and J ends lost 4 bases and 5 bases respectively, with 13 bases between them. The CDR3 covers 13 residues. Germline V lookup: CDR1 SGHNT, CDR2 YYREEE (reference sequence). CDR3 loop: CASSHLMMDEQYF. The CDR3 DNA is TGTGCCAGCAGCCATCTCATGATGGACGAGCAGTACTTC.

The rearrangement uses TRBV6-5 and TRBJ1-5; TRBD1 is a possible D gene (6 bases). V lost 2 bases, J lost 3 bases, and 11 bases lay in between. This CDR3 comprises 15 residues. Per the germline V gene, CDR1 is MNHEY and CDR2 is SVGAGI. DNA of the CDR3: TGTGCCAGCAGTTACCCAACAGGGTACAATCAGCCCCAGCATTTT. Its protein product is CASSYPTGYNQPQHF.

This clone occurred a few times. CDR3 in DNA: TGTGCCAGCAGTGGGGAAGGGACCCAGTACTTC. Translation: CASSGEGTQYF. The rearrangement joins TRBV2 to TRBJ2-5; the D is unclear. Germline values: CDR1 SNHLY, CDR2 FYNNEI. The CDR3 is made up of 11 amino acids. V was cut by 4 bases and J by 7 bases, with 7 bases left in between.

This clone has ten or more counts. J is TRBJ2-6 and V is TRBV14; no clear D. The V end was cut by 0 bases, the J end by 0 bases, with 6 bases between. CDR1 is SGHDN and CDR2 is FVKESK in the germline V gene. The CDR3 covers 16 residues. DNA of the CDR3: TGTGCCAGCAGCCAAGACTGGGGCTCTGGGGCCAACGTCCTGACTTTC. As protein: CASSQDWGSGANVLTF.

This clone was detected ten times or more. The chain employs TRBV7-8 and TRBJ2-5; perhaps TRBD2 as D (5 bases). Germline loops: CDR1 SGHVS, CDR2 FQNEAQ. Trimming stripped 7 bases from V and 2 bases from J, with 8 bases between. The CDR3 extends over 12 amino acids. The CDR3 reads CASTSGQETQYF. The CDR3 DNA reads TGTGCCAGCACTTCGGGGCAAGAGACCCAGTACTTC.

J is TRBJ2-7 and V is TRBV30; no clear D. Germline values: CDR1 GTSNPN, CDR2 SVGIG (reference sequence). CDR3 length: 15 residues. V was shortened by 4 bases and J by 0 bases, with 16 bases between the two germline ends. The CDR3: CAWKNVAYSSYEQYF. Written as DNA, the CDR3 is TGTGCCTGGAAGAACGTGGCGTATAGCTCCTACGAGCAGTACTTC.

The V and J genes are TRBV27 and TRBJ1-6, with D uncertain. The CDR3 consists of 17 residues. Trimming stripped 7 bases from V and 0 bases from J, with 16 bases between. Germline lookup yields CDR1 MNHEY and CDR2 SMNVEV (reference sequence). CDR3 nucleotides: TGTGCCAGCACTAAAACCCCGTCCAGCTCCTATAATTCACCCCTCCACTTT. Its translation: CASTKTPSSSYNSPLHF.

The chain joins TRBV7-2 to TRBJ1-2, with 9 bases aligning to TRBD1. The J segment lost 8 bases and the V segment lost 2 bases, leaving 6 bases of the junction unmatched. Germline-derived CDR1 and CDR2 are SGHTA and FQGNSA. CDR3 length: 14 residues. The CDR3 DNA reads as TGTGCCAGCAGCTTACTGGGACAGGGTCGAGGCTACACCTTC. It encodes CASSLLGQGRGYTF.

This clone was counted only a few times. The rearrangement links TRBV5-1 to TRBJ1-2, with 7 bases matching TRBD1. Per the germline V gene, CDR1 is SGHRS and CDR2 is YFSETQ. The ends lost 0 bases at V and 8 bases at J; junction bases unmatched: 10. The CDR3 sequence is 15 residues long. For the CDR3, the DNA is TGCGCCAGCAGCTTGGGGCCACAGGGGAATTACGGCTACACCTTC. Protein sequence: CASSLGPQGNYGYTF. Full variable domain (remainder filled in from reference TRBV5-1 and TRBJ1-2): KAGVTQTPRYLIKTRGQQVTLSCSPISGHRSVSWYQQTPGQGLQFLFEYFSETQRNKGNFPGRFSGRQFSNSRSEMNVSTLELGDSALYLCASSLGPQGNYGYTFGSGTRLTVV.